This paragraph covers one T cell receptor (beta chain) sequence. Its antigen is not yet known. Per-base quality was not reported, and no clone a single base away is much larger than it. The data originate from a study of CD8 T cells in Susac syndrome (dated 2019 in TCRdb). For context, the study as a whole: Whether CD8+ T cell activation and differentiation in Susac syndrome was antigen driven was tested using repertoire sequencing. Clonality of the CD8+ T cell repertoire was compared between more than 10 healthy donors, some 14 Susac syndrome patients and 15 multiple sclerosis patients. Summary of the overall study and its limitations: The number of individuals in the TCR sequencing and HLA analysis was recognized as being relatively small.

RNA was extracted using the RNeasy kit, and roughly 0.5 to 1 microgram was reverse transcribed with random hexamers. The immunoSEQ multiplex PCR assay, which covers 54 Vbeta and 13 Jbeta segments, was used to amplify TCR beta CDR3 regions. Bias from PCR amplification was corrected by using a synthetic template baseline for primer optimization and for computational correction. The authors processed their data as follows. Reads were annotated to V, D and J genes according to IMGT and were analyzed with immunoSEQ Analyzer, with only productive sequences retained. To calculate clonality, Shannon entropy was normalized by log2 of the number of productive unique sequences and then subtracted from one. For each patient and control, public and private clones were evaluated within the 100 most prevalent clones. A clone was defined as Susac-specific if it was absent from the healthy and MS cohorts, from more than 850 published viral clones and from other ImmuneACCESS disease sequences. TCRdb reprocessed the public reads (quality trimming at Q25 with fastp, clone calling with MiXCR) and kept in-frame beta chains. Each CDR3 protein appears once, grouped with its most common genes and DNA. These V and J calls derive from TCRdb rather than the authors' analysis. The sample table contains about 66,000 distinct CDR3 sequences; only one count was recorded for approximately 94% of them. The ten largest clones represent about 0.61% of the sample.

Peripheral blood CD8+ and CD4+ T cells from healthy donors, Susac syndrome patients and multiple sclerosis patients were profiled by high-throughput TCR beta sequencing. Multiple sclerosis controls were treatment-naive patients with stable or active relapsing-remitting disease fulfilling revised McDonald criteria. Bulk CD8+ and CD4+ T cells were purified magnetically by negative isolation, whereas CD8+ TEMRA cells were enriched by FACS. Blood was collected in EDTA tubes and processed within 24 hours, with PBMCs isolated through density gradient centrifugation. PBMCs intended for TCR sequencing were cryopreserved in liquid nitrogen and thawed later in a water bath at 37 degrees C. A purity of at least 90% was achieved for sorted or isolated CD4+, CD8+ and CD8+ TEMRA cells. This receptor was obtained from a human donor with multiple sclerosis. The specimen was CD8+ T cells from PBMCs.

The DNA sequence is given as TGTGCCAGCTCGCTTCAGGGCGGCACTGAAGCTTTCTTT. Its translation reads: CASSLQGGTEAFF. The V and J segments used are TRBV18 and TRBJ1-1; TRBD1 is a possible D gene, resting on 5 matching bases. The germline ends are 12 bases apart after V is trimmed by 6 bases and J by 4 bases. Based on the germline V gene, the CDR1 and CDR2 sequences are KGHSH and LQKENI. Counted from cysteine to phenylalanine, this CDR3 has 13 amino acids. CDR3 DNA is the only sequence kept; it has 39 bases, read in frame from the first base.